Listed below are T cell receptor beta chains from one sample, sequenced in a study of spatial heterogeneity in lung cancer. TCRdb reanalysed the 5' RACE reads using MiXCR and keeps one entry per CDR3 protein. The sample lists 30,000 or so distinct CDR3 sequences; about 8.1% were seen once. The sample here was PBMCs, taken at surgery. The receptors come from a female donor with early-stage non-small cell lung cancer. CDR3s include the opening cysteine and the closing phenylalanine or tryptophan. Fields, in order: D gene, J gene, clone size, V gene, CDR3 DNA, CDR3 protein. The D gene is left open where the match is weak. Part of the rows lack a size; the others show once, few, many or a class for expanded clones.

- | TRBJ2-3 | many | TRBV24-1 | TGTGCCACCAGTGATTTTACTAGCACAGATACGCAGTATTTT | CATSDFTSTDTQYF
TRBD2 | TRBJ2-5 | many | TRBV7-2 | TGTGCCAGCAGCCCCGAACTAGCGGGAGGGACCCAGTACTTC | CASSPELAGGTQYF
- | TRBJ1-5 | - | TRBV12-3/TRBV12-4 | TGTGCCAGCAGTTTAAGGGGTAGCAATCAGCCCCAGCATTTT | CASSLRGSNQPQHF
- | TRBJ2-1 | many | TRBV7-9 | TGTGCCAGCAGCCCCTCCCCGAGACAGAGGTACAATGAGCAGTTCTTC | CASSPSPRQRYNEQFF
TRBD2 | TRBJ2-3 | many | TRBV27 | TGTGCCAGCAGTAACCCTAGCGGGTACACAGATACGCAGTATTTT | CASSNPSGYTDTQYF
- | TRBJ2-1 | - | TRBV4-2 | TGTGCCAGCAGCCAAGATTCCCGGGCGGGACGGCCCAATGAGCAGTTCTTC | CASSQDSRAGRPNEQFF
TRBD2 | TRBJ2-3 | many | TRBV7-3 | TGTGCCAGCAGCCGACTAGCGGGAGGGTCAGGGAGCACAGATACGCAGTATTTT | CASSRLAGGSGSTDTQYF
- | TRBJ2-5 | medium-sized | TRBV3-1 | TGTGCCAGCAGCCCGACCGAGGGAATGTACCAAGAGACCCAGTACTTC | CASSPTEGMYQETQYF
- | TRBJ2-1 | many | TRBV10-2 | TGCGCCAGCTCCGGCCCGGCGAGCTCCTACAATGAGCAGTTCTTC | CASSGPASSYNEQFF
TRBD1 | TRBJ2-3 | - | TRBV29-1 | TGCAGCGCCGGGGGACAGGGATACACAGATACGCAGTATTTT | CSAGGQGYTDTQYF
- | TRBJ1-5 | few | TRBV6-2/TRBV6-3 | TGTGCCAGCAGTTACTCGATAGTCGGGGGGGGTTCTAATCAGCCCCAGCATTTT | CASSYSIVGGGSNQPQHF
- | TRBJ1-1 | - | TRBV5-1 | TGCGCCAGCGCCGACAACAGGTATGCGAACACTGAAGCTTTCTTT | CASADNRYANTEAFF
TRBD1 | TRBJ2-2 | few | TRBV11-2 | TGTGCCAGCAGCTGGGACAGGGGGCGGACCGGGGAGCTGTTTTTT | CASSWDRGRTGELFF
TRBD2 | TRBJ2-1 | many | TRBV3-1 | TGTGCCAGCAGCGAAGTTTCAGGACTAGCGGGAGACAATGAGCAGTTCTTC | CASSEVSGLAGDNEQFF
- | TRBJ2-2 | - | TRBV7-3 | TGTGCCAGCAGTACAGGATACACGAACACCGGGGAGCTGTTTTTT | CASSTGYTNTGELFF
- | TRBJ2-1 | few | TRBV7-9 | TGTGCCAGCAGCTTCGACACCACCAAATACAATGAGCAGTTCTTC | CASSFDTTKYNEQFF
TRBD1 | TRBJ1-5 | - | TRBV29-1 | TGCAGCGCTTTGGGGACAGGGGTTTTTCAGCCCCAGCATTTT | CSALGTGVFQPQHF
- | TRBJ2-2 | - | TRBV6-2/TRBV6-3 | TGTGCCAGCAATAGGAGGAACACCGGGGAGCTGTTTTTT | CASNRRNTGELFF
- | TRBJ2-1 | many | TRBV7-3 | TGTGCCAGCAGCTCGTCTTATAGCTCCTACAATGAGCAGTTCTTC | CASSSSYSSYNEQFF
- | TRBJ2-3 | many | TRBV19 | TGTGCCAGTAGTAAGGTTCGCACAGATACGCAGTATTTT | CASSKVRTDTQYF
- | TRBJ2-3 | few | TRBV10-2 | TGCGCCAGCAGTGAGTCGAAATCGAGCGGCTACACAGATACGCAGTATTTT | CASSESKSSGYTDTQYF
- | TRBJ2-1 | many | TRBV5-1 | TGCGCCAGCAGCCCGATCCCCGTTCGGGGGTCCTACAATGAGCAGTTCTTC | CASSPIPVRGSYNEQFF
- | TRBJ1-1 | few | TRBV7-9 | TGTGCCAGCAGGCCGTATTTAGGGATTGAAGCTTTCTTT | CASRPYLGIEAFF
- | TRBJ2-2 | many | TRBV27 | TGTGCCAGCAAATACAGGGCTGGGCTATACACCGGGGAGCTGTTTTTT | CASKYRAGLYTGELFF
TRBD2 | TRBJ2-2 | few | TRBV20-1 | TGCAGTGCGCAAAACGTAGCGGGAGGGAATGCTGGGGAGCTGTTTTTT | CSAQNVAGGNAGELFF
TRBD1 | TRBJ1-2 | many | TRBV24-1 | TGTGCCACCAGTGATCCGCCGACAGGGAAGGATGGCTACACCTTC | CATSDPPTGKDGYTF
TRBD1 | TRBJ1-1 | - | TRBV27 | TGTGCCAGCACCCTCAGACAGGGTTGGACTGAAGCTTTCTTT | CASTLRQGWTEAFF
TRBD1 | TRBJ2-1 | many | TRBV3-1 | TGTGCCAGCAGAAGGACAGGGCAGACCTACAATGAGCAGTTCTTC | CASRRTGQTYNEQFF
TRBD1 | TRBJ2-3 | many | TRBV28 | TGTGCCAGCATCCGAGGGGACAGAAACACAGATACGCAGTATTTT | CASIRGDRNTDTQYF
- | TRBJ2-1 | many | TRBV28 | TGTGCCAGCAGTGTCAGGGGAAATGAGCAGTTCTTC | CASSVRGNEQFF
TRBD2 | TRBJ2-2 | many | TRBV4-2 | TGTGCCAGCAGCCTTTCGACTAGCGGGAGCCCCGGGGAGCTGTTTTTT | CASSLSTSGSPGELFF
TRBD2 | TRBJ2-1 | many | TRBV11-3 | TGTGCCAGCAGCTTAGGAGTCTTAGCGGGAATCTCGAATGAGCAGTTCTTC | CASSLGVLAGISNEQFF
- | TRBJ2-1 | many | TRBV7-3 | TGTGCCAGCAGCCCAAATTCAGCCAGTGAGCAGTTCTTC | CASSPNSASEQFF
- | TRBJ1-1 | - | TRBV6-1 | TGTGCCAGCAGTCCCCCTTCGGTGACCTTCGGGCGGGGAGAAGCTTTCTTT | CASSPPSVTFGRGEAFF
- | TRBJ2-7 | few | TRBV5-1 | TGCGCCAGCAGCTTGGCGGCCTCCTACGAGCAGTACTTC | CASSLAASYEQYF
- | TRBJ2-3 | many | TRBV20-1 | TGCAGCCTAGGTCCCCGAGTCGTCCTAGGCACAGATACGCAGTATTTT | CSLGPRVVLGTDTQYF
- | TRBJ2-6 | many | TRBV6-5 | TGTGCCAGCAGTTACTCGAGGATATCTGGGGCCAACGTCCTGACTTTC | CASSYSRISGANVLTF
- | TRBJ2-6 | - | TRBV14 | TGTGCCAGCAGCCAAGACGCGATACGGGCCAACGTCCTGACTTTC | CASSQDAIRANVLTF
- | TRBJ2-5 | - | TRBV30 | TGTGCCTGGACTGGACTTAGCGGGACCCAGTACTTC | CAWTGLSGTQYF
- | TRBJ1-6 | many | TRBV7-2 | TGTGCCAGCAGCTTAGGCAGCTCCTATAATTCACCCCTCCACTTT | CASSLGSSYNSPLHF
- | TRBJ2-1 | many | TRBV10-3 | TGTGCCATCAGTGAAATAAGGGGTGAGCAGTTCTTC | CAISEIRGEQFF
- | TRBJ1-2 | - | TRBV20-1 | TGCAGTGCTAGAGACGGGGGACGTGGCTACACCTTC | CSARDGGRGYTF
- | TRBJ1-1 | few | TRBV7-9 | TGTGCCAGCAGGGGGCCCTGGAACACTGAAGCTTTCTTT | CASRGPWNTEAFF
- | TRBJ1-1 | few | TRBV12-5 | TGTGCTAGTGGTATGGGATCACAACGGGAAGCTTTCTTT | CASGMGSQREAFF
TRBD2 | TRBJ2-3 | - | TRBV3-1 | TGTGCCAGCAGCCAAGCTAGCGGGAATACAGATACGCAGTATTTT | CASSQASGNTDTQYF
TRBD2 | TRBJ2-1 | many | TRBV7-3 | TGTGCCAGCAGCAACGGGAGGGGTATGTATGAGCAGTTCTTC | CASSNGRGMYEQFF
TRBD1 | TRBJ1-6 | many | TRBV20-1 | TGCAGTGCTAGAGATCTGGTGACAGGGTCCGGTTCACCCCTCCACTTT | CSARDLVTGSGSPLHF
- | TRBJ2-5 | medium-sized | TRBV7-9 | TGTGCCAGCCTCCCCTCGGGGGAAGAGACCCAGTACTTC | CASLPSGEETQYF
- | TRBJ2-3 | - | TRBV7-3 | TGTGCCAGCAGCCAGATTTGGACGACCCCAGATACGCAGTATTTT | CASSQIWTTPDTQYF
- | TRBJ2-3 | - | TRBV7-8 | TGTGCCAGCAGCTTAAGTGGCCGTCAACAATATTTT | CASSLSGRQQYF
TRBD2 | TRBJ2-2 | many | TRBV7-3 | TGTGCCAGCAGCAAAGGACTAGCGGGGAACACCGGGGAGCTGTTTTTT | CASSKGLAGNTGELFF
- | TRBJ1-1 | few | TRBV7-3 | TGTGCCAGCAGCACGACAGGGAACACTGAAGCTTTCTTT | CASSTTGNTEAFF
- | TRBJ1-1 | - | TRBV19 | TGTGCCAGTAGTCGGGCGTTCGACACTGAAGCTTTCTTT | CASSRAFDTEAFF
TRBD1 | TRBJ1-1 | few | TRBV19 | TGTGCCAGTAGTCACTCTTTGACAGGGGGCCACACTGAAGCTTTCTTT | CASSHSLTGGHTEAFF
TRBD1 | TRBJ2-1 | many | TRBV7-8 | TGTGCCAGCAGCTTGAGACCGGGACAGGGGGTGGATGAGCAGTTCTTC | CASSLRPGQGVDEQFF
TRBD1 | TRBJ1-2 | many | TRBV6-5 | TGTGCCAGCAGCCCAGGGGGCCGCTACACCTTC | CASSPGGRYTF
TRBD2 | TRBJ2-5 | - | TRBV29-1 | TGCAGCGGGAGACTAGCGGGAGCAGAGGAGACCCAGTACTTC | CSGRLAGAEETQYF